The following is a T cell receptor beta chain sequence with its context. The antigen it recognizes is unknown. No base qualities exist here, and no much larger clone lies one base off it. Library construction relied on 5' RACE. The reads were generated on an Illumina HiSeq 2000. Template switching added a universal primer binding site, and the final cDNA carried a unique molecular identifier that allowed TCR cDNA molecules to be counted accurately. First-strand cDNA for TCR alpha and beta chains was synthesized from specific primers in the conserved constant-segment region. Each cDNA library was double barcoded, with a SMART-Mk sample barcode plus Illumina barcodes, to control for contamination. TruSeq adapter sequences along with Illumina sample barcodes were introduced in two successive PCR steps. The TCR alpha and beta cDNA libraries were sequenced on the Illumina HiSeq platform using custom primers. The authors processed their data as follows. MiGEC processed the raw reads to extract unique molecular identifiers, while MiXCR was used to determine the CDR3 positions. Recombination models were inferred per individual with the repgenHMM and IGoR tools using an EM algorithm. The analysis of shared clonotypes was done with the tcR package in R, with sharing normalized by the product of cloneset sizes. To study raw recombination free of thymic and clonal selection effects, out-of-frame nonproductive sequences were analyzed. The public reads were quality trimmed at Q25 with fastp and then assembled into clones with MiXCR by TCRdb, keeping productive beta chains. For every CDR3 protein sequence, its rows merge into one entry that carries the most common genes and DNA. It is TCRdb's table, rather than the study itself, that gives the V and J calls and clone size. The sample yields about 300,000 distinct CDR3 sequences; around 12% were counted once. The ten largest clones capture about 7% of the sample.

Only healthy Caucasian donors were included. Three pairs of female monozygotic twins, all aged 18 to 29 years, made up the twin cohort. CD4+ and CD8+ T cell populations were isolated with positive isolation kits from Invitrogen. This entry comes from a study of identical twins (dated by TCRdb to about 2016). As for the study more broadly: The study deep-sequenced TCR alpha and beta repertoires from monozygotic twins, unrelated adults of various ages and cord blood to test whether fetal clonotypes persist. To rule out contamination, replicate twin experiments were performed at different times with different library preparation protocols.

What the study reported, not specific to this receptor: Abundant cord blood beta clonotypes had fewer insertions, young adult naive repertoires showed a similar but weaker trend, and memory repertoires showed no such trend. Conclusions relied on cross-sectional statistical analysis, since the same donors could not be followed over many years. Compared with coincidental sharing between unrelated individuals, out-of-frame TCR alpha sequences shared between twins showed an excess of sequences with low generation probability. In monozygotic twins, out-of-frame TCR alpha sharing was systematically underestimated by recombination models, although the models agreed with sharing between unrelated individuals. Excess twin sharing in beta out-of-frame sequences was weaker because fewer shared sequences lowered the signal-to-noise ratio. Invariant T cells such as MAIT and iNKT could partly confound zero-insertion analyses, though diverse VJ usage argued against this for most clonotypes.

The germline V gene gives CDR1 as MGHRA and CDR2 as YSYEKL. The CDR3 runs 15 amino acids, cysteine and phenylalanine included. The read is trimmed to its CDR3 DNA, 45 bases read in frame from base 1. V drops 1 base and J drops 3 bases, leaving 11 bases in between. These data also featured in a second study, about yellow fever vaccine responses in identical twins. Drawing on the second study: The T cell response to vaccination in identical twins was reported by the authors to appear partly convergent and partly personalized. In identical twins, the study followed T cell clones that responded to the vaccine with precision.

The sequenced sample consisted of CD8+ T cells sorted from blood. Here the chain combines TRBV4-1 and TRBJ2-3, and possibly TRBD2, on 6 matching bases. The source is a woman younger than 30 in good health. The nucleotide sequence reads as follows: TGCGCCAGCAGCCAAGGGATACGGGAGACAGATACGCAGTATTTT. Protein translation: CASSQGIRETDTQYF.